Below, 32 T cell receptor beta chains from the same sample are listed, as sequenced in a study of cytotoxic CD8 clonotypes in ibrutinib-treated CLL. Measured with immunoSEQ multiplex PCR; TCRdb has only the in-frame clones, and not every one. The data contain 130,000 or so clones, approximately 83% of them singletons. The sequencing used PBMCs, collected after 24 months of ibrutinib treatment. The receptors shown here come from a human donor with chronic lymphocytic leukemia.

The rearrangement joins TRBV9 to TRBJ1-2; tentatively, D is TRBD1 (6 bases). The CDR3 sequence is 16 residues long. V lost 3 bases, J lost 1 base, and 16 bases lay in between. Germline V gene sequence: CDR1 SGDLS, CDR2 YYNGEE. The CDR3 is CASSASGGRVNYGYTF. CDR3 DNA: TGTGCCAGCAGCGCGAGTGGGGGCAGGGTTAACTATGGCTACACCTTC. The complete variable domain, with remaining parts taken from reference TRBV9 and TRBJ1-2, reads DSGVTQTPKHLITATGQRVTLRCSPRSGDLSVYWYQQSLDQGLQFLIQYYNGEERAKGNILERFSAQQFPDLHSELNLSSLELGDSALYFCASSASGGRVNYGYTFGSGTRLTVV.

The J gene is TRBJ2-2, the V gene TRBV6-1; possibly TRBD2 for D (6 bases). The germline V and J ends were trimmed by 3 bases and 1 base, with 9 bases remaining between them. The CDR3 is 15 residues long. In germline, CDR1 is MNHNS, CDR2 SASEGT. The CDR3 coding sequence is TGTGCCAGCAGTGAGTTTAGCGGGAACACCGGGGAGCTGTTTTTT. This encodes CASSEFSGNTGELFF.

The gene calls are TRBV28 and TRBJ1-2, with D possibly TRBD1 on 6 matching bases. Germline CDR1 MDHEN, CDR2 SYDVKM. Trimming left V 5 bases short and J 4 bases short, with 11 bases between. This CDR3 is built from 13 residues. The CDR3, as DNA: TGTGCCAGCAGTCTCCAGGGGAGCTATGGCTACACCTTC. Protein product: CASSLQGSYGYTF.

This clone appeared once. This chain links TRBV28 with TRBJ2-1; maybe TRBD1 (6 bases). CDR1 is MDHEN, CDR2 SYDVKM, per germline. The ends were cut back, 6 bases at V and 7 bases at J, with 10 bases in the middle. This CDR3 has 12 amino acids. The CDR3: CASSPGENEQFF. For the CDR3, the DNA is TGTGCCAGCAGCCCAGGGGAGAATGAGCAGTTCTTC. The entire variable domain, with the rest obtained from reference TRBV28 and TRBJ2-1, is as follows: DVKVTQSSRYLVKRTGEKVFLECVQDMDHENMFWYRQDPGLGLRLIYFSYDVKMKEKGDIPEGYSVSREKKERFSLILESASTNQTSMYLCASSPGENEQFFGPGTRLTVL.

The chain is built from TRBV29-1 and TRBJ2-7, with a possible D match to TRBD2 (5 bases). The ends were cut back, 4 bases at V and 6 bases at J, with 16 bases in the middle. Germline CDR1 reads SQVTM; CDR2 reads ANQGSEA. The CDR3 is 13 residues long. Written as DNA, the CDR3 is TGCAGCGTTGTAGAGCGGATGGCCTCCGAGCAGTACTTC. Amino acids: CSVVERMASEQYF.

The chain has TRBV28 and TRBJ1-2; 8 bases map to TRBD1. This CDR3 has 15 residues. The trim removed 1 base at V and 5 bases at J, leaving 6 bases unmatched. Germline CDR1 and CDR2: MDHEN and SYDVKM. The CDR3 nucleotides are TGTGCCAGCAGTTTATCGGACAGGGTAAGATATGGCTACACCTTC. Its translation: CASSLSDRVRYGYTF.

DNA for the CDR3: TGTGCCAGCAGCTTAGAGTTTCCGGGGGAGTACTTC. Its protein is CASSLEFPGEYF. The V call is TRBV7-9, the J call TRBJ2-7; D perhaps matches TRBD2 (6 bases). Germline lookup yields CDR1 SEHNR and CDR2 FQNEAQ (reference sequence). The CDR3 is 12 amino acids. V was cut by 1 base and J by 11 bases, with 12 bases left in between.

This chain joins TRBV10-3 and TRBJ1-5; D call uncertain. The V gene's germline CDR1 is ENHRY and CDR2 SYGVKD. V lost 2 bases and J lost 1, with 6 bases in between. The CDR3 has 14 residues. The CDR3, as DNA: TGTGCCATCAGTGAGGCGGGGAGCAATCAGCCCCAGCATTTT. It translates to CAISEAGSNQPQHF.

This rearrangement joins TRBV6-1 to TRBJ2-1, with D unresolved. V lost 5 bases and J lost 8, with 16 bases in between. The CDR3 spans 14 residues. Germline values: CDR1 MNHNS, CDR2 SASEGT. CDR3 amino acids: CASSPGPVWHEQFF. For the CDR3, the DNA is TGTGCCAGCAGTCCAGGTCCAGTCTGGCATGAGCAGTTCTTC.

This rearrangement joins TRBV6-5 to TRBJ2-7, with 8 positions matching TRBD1. From germline, CDR1 is MNHEY and CDR2 SVGAGI. The CDR3 runs 16 residues. Trimming cost V 0 bases and J 2 bases; bases outside gene matches: 6. The CDR3 DNA reads as TGTGCCAGCAGTTACTCCCCCGGGACAGGTCCCTACGAGCAGTACTTC. It is translated as CASSYSPGTGPYEQYF.

V usage is TRBV5-5 and J usage is TRBJ1-2; possible D gene TRBD1, 5 bases. Per germline, CDR1 SGHKS and CDR2 YYEKEE (reference sequence). Deletions cut 0 bases from V and 5 bases from J, with 8 bases between. CDR3 length: 13 amino acids. This chain's CDR3 is CASSLGRDYGYTF. The CDR3 DNA follows: TGTGCCAGCAGCTTGGGCAGGGATTATGGCTACACCTTC.

Only one count was recorded for this clone. The chain is built from TRBV5-1 and TRBJ1-1; unclear D gene. Germline V lookup: CDR1 SGHRS, CDR2 YFSETQ. Between the trimmed V and J ends, which lost 8 bases and 7 bases, there was a span of 24 bases. The CDR3 totals 15 residues. The CDR3 sequence is CASSFRYEVGGEAFF. The CDR3 bases are TGCGCCAGTTCCTTCAGGTACGAAGTGGGTGGTGAAGCTTTCTTT.

The chain joins TRBV11-2 to TRBJ1-2, with TRBD1 matching 7 bases. Germline V lookup: CDR1 SGHAT, CDR2 FQNNGV. V trimming: 5 bases; J trimming: 2 bases; junction bases outside the gene matches: 5. The CDR3 is made up of 14 amino acids. CDR3 amino acids: CASSRPGQNYGYTF. The CDR3 DNA reads as TGTGCCAGCAGCCGACCGGGACAGAACTATGGCTACACCTTC.

The rearrangement uses TRBV28 and TRBJ1-2; D perhaps matches TRBD1 (6 bases). Trimming left V 3 bases short and J 7 bases short, with 21 bases between. The CDR3 runs 16 residues. The V gene's germline CDR1 is MDHEN and CDR2 SYDVKM. This chain's CDR3 is CASSFSRTEGSLGYTF. For the CDR3, the DNA is TGTGCCAGCAGTTTCTCAAGGACAGAGGGGTCTCTTGGCTACACCTTC.

This rearrangement joins TRBV7-9 to TRBJ2-7; a weak D match, TRBD1 (6 bases). Trimming removed 5 bases at V and 6 bases at J, with 17 bases between. Germline V gene sequence: CDR1 SEHNR, CDR2 FQNEAQ (reference sequence). CDR3 size: 14 residues. CDR3 protein: CASSPTTGGGEQYF. The CDR3 coding sequence is TGTGCCAGCAGCCCCACGACAGGCGGCGGCGAGCAGTACTTC.

CDR3 nucleotides: TGTGCCAGCAGCAGGGTGACCGATACGCAGTATTTT. Translation gives CASSRVTDTQYF. The J gene is TRBJ2-3, the V gene TRBV5-4; D unclear. V dropped 4 bases and J dropped 6 bases, with 9 bases sitting between them. In germline, CDR1 is SGHNT, CDR2 YYREEE (reference sequence). There are 12 residues in the CDR3.

The V gene is TRBV29-1, the J gene TRBJ1-1; maybe TRBD1 (5 bases). Looked up from germline, CDR1 is SQVTM and CDR2 is ANQGSEA. The CDR3 sequence is 12 residues long. V gave up 4 bases and J gave up 1 base, with 7 bases separating them. The CDR3 sequence: CSVGGANTEAFF. The CDR3 nucleotides read TGCAGCGTTGGAGGGGCGAACACTGAAGCTTTCTTT.

The CDR3 nucleotides read TGTGCCATCAGTGAGTCCCTCAGGGCGGAGACCCAGTACTTC. Translation: CAISESLRAETQYF. The chain couples TRBV10-3 to TRBJ2-5; D might be TRBD1 (5 bases). V was pared by 0 bases and J by 5 bases, with 10 bases between. Germline loops: CDR1 ENHRY, CDR2 SYGVKD. The CDR3 sequence is 14 residues long.

The CDR3 DNA follows: TGTGCCAGCAGCACCGGGACCACGAACACCGGGGAGCTGTTTTTT. Residues: CASSTGTTNTGELFF. The genes are TRBV6-6 and TRBJ2-2, with D possibly called TRBD1 or TRBD2 (5 bases each). The CDR3 spans 15 residues. The V gene lost 6 bases and the J gene lost 0 bases, with 11 bases spanning the gap. The germline gives CDR1 MNHNY, CDR2 SVGAGI (reference sequence).

The chain employs TRBV19 and TRBJ2-1; 9 positions agree with TRBD2. This CDR3 has 13 amino acids. The trim removed 7 bases at V and 7 bases at J, leaving 5 bases unmatched. Germline assignment: CDR1 LNHDA and CDR2 SQIVND (reference sequence). In DNA form, the CDR3 reads TGTGCCAGTAAGAGCGGGAGGCGTAATGAGCAGTTCTTC. Its translation is CASKSGRRNEQFF.

This clone occurred once. For the CDR3, the DNA is TGTGCCAGCGGTTGGGCGATTCAACGGGGCAATGAGCAGTTCTTC. The encoded protein is CASGWAIQRGNEQFF. The chain carries TRBV6-5 and TRBJ2-1, with a possible D match to TRBD2 (5 bases). V was clipped by 8 bases and J by 6 bases, with 20 bases between them. The length of the CDR3 is 15 residues. Germline CDR1 is MNHEY and CDR2 is SVGAGI.

V gene TRBV6-5 combines with J gene TRBJ2-7, with 12 bases that match TRBD2. Germline V gene sequence: CDR1 MNHEY, CDR2 SVGAGI. Losses at the gene ends were 6 bases for V and 2 bases for J; bases not matched to a gene: 5. CDR3 length: 15 amino acids. The CDR3, as DNA: TGTGCCAGCAGACGGACTAGCGGGGCAACCTACGAGCAGTACTTC. Protein sequence: CASRRTSGATYEQYF.

The chain employs TRBV5-4 and TRBJ2-1; D perhaps matches TRBD2 (5 bases). There are 13 residues in the CDR3. CDR1 SGHNT and CDR2 YYREEE come from the germline V gene (reference sequence). V shed 1 base and J shed 7 bases, with 9 bases lying between them. The CDR3 is CASSLRVANEQFF. The CDR3 DNA follows: TGTGCCAGCAGCTTGCGGGTAGCGAATGAGCAGTTCTTC.

This clone occurred a few times. The V call is TRBV28, the J call TRBJ2-7; D is unclear. Germline V gene lookup returns CDR1 MDHEN and CDR2 SYDVKM. Trimming took 6 bases from V and 6 from J, leaving 9 bases between them. The CDR3 length is 11 residues. CDR3 sequence (DNA): TGTGCCAGCAGCCTTTATCTCGAGCAGTACTTC. This codes for CASSLYLEQYF. Looking up the rest from reference TRBV28 and TRBJ2-7 gives the full variable domain: DVKVTQSSRYLVKRTGEKVFLECVQDMDHENMFWYRQDPGLGLRLIYFSYDVKMKEKGDIPEGYSVSREKKERFSLILESASTNQTSMYLCASSLYLEQYFGPGTRLTVT.

This clone came up once. The V gene is TRBV19, the J gene TRBJ2-5, with D possibly TRBD1 on 6 matching bases. The CDR3 covers 12 residues. Germline CDR1 LNHDA, CDR2 SQIVND (reference sequence). The CDR3 is CASGAQKQTQYF. The CDR3 nucleotides are TGTGCATCAGGGGCCCAGAAACAGACCCAGTACTTC.

This chain uses TRBV15 with TRBJ1-5; D not resolved. The germline CDR1 and CDR2 sequences are LNHNV and YYDKDF (reference sequence). V shed 0 bases and J shed 4 bases, with 10 bases lying between them. The CDR3 loop spans 15 amino acids. This CDR3 reads CATSRDTEANQPQHF. The CDR3 DNA follows: TGTGCCACCAGCAGAGACACGGAGGCGAATCAGCCCCAGCATTTT.

This chain connects TRBV29-1 to TRBJ1-2; 11 nucleotides line up with TRBD1. Per germline, CDR1 SQVTM and CDR2 ANQGSEA. This CDR3 is built from 15 residues. The junction had 5 bases not matched to a gene; V was cut back by 5 bases and J by 0 bases. CDR3 DNA: TGCAGCGTTCCCCCGGGACAGGGGGCTAACTATGGCTACACCTTC. It yields the protein CSVPPGQGANYGYTF.

This chain uses TRBV27 with TRBJ1-2; perhaps TRBD1 as D (6 bases). From germline, CDR1 is MNHEY and CDR2 SMNVEV (reference sequence). Trimming took 2 bases from V and 4 from J, leaving 14 bases between them. This CDR3 is 15 amino acids long. CDR3 DNA sequence: TGTGCCAGCAGTTTACAGCCTAGCAGGGGCTATGGCTACACCTTC. It is translated as CASSLQPSRGYGYTF.

The chain is built from TRBV13 and TRBJ2-5; the D gene is possibly TRBD2 (6 bases). V lost 8 bases and J lost 5, with 18 bases in between. The CDR3 length is 14 residues. CDR1 and CDR2 from the germline V gene are PRHDT and FYEKMQ (reference sequence). Here the CDR3 reads CASSGDLPQETQYF. CDR3 sequence (DNA): TGTGCCAGCTCGGGAGACCTCCCGCAGGAGACCCAGTACTTC.

The chain uses TRBV28 and TRBJ2-5; D not resolved. The CDR3 sequence is 14 residues long. Germline CDR1 reads MDHEN; CDR2 reads SYDVKM. V lost 3 bases to trimming and J lost 1 base, with 9 bases between them. CDR3 in amino acids: CASSLTYRQETQYF. For the CDR3, the DNA is TGTGCCAGCAGTTTGACTTACCGCCAAGAGACCCAGTACTTC.

The genes are TRBV19 and TRBJ2-1, with TRBD1 matching over 9 bases. The length of the CDR3 is 15 residues. CDR1 and CDR2 from the germline V gene are LNHDA and SQIVND (reference sequence). V lost 10 bases to trimming and J lost 6 bases; unmatched junction nucleotides: 13. CDR3 sequence (DNA): TGTGCCACCTCCCGAGGGACAGGGCAGTTCAATGAGCAGTTCTTC. Its translation is CATSRGTGQFNEQFF.

The genes are TRBV9 and TRBJ2-6; D is uncertain. Trimming pared 0 bases from V and 0 bases from J, leaving 4 bases between. The CDR3 is 15 residues long. Germline CDR1 SGDLS, CDR2 YYNGEE. The CDR3 spells CASSVEASGANVLTF. For the CDR3, the DNA is TGTGCCAGCAGCGTAGAGGCCTCTGGGGCCAACGTCCTGACTTTC.